These 22 T cell receptor beta chains were sequenced from one sample in a study of type 1 regulatory T cells. Each CDR3 protein gets one entry after TCRdb re-called the reads with MiXCR. Of 80,000 to 100,000 distinct CDR3 sequences in the sample, around 30% were seen once. Sequenced sample: CD4+ T cells, either the whole sample or a sorted fraction (not recorded which). All receptors come from a human donor in good health.

The table lists this clonotype with a few counts. V usage is TRBV29-1 and J usage is TRBJ2-3, with 14 bases aligning to TRBD2. The CDR3 runs 15 residues. CDR1 and CDR2 from the germline V gene are SQVTM and ANQGSEA. V lost 6 bases, J lost 3 bases, and 5 bases stayed unmatched. In DNA form, the CDR3 reads TGCAGCGTCGCGCGACTAGCGGGAGGGACAGATACGCAGTATTTT. Translation gives CSVARLAGGTDTQYF.

The J gene is TRBJ2-7, the V gene TRBV5-5, with D possibly being TRBD2 (7 bases). Trimming shortened V by 5 bases and J by 3 bases, and 18 bases separated the two germline ends. Germline V lookup: CDR1 SGHKS, CDR2 YYEKEE (reference sequence). This CDR3 is 15 amino acids long. The CDR3 sequence is CASRPQGAGYYEQYF. As DNA, the CDR3 is TGTGCCAGCAGACCACAGGGAGCGGGGTACTACGAGCAGTACTTC.

This clonotype has ten or more counts. The CDR3 DNA reads as TGCGCCAGCAGCCAAGGTCCCAAAAACATTCAGTACTTC. Encoded protein: CASSQGPKNIQYF. The chain recombines TRBV4-3 with TRBJ2-4, with D unresolved. V shed 1 base and J shed 2 bases, with 3 bases lying between them. CDR3 size: 13 residues. Germline V gives CDR1 LGHNA, CDR2 YSLEER.

This chain uses TRBV7-9 with TRBJ2-3; TRBD2 is a possible D gene (6 bases). V lost 5 bases and J lost 3, with 18 bases in between. The CDR3 spans 16 residues. CDR1 and CDR2 from the germline V gene are SEHNR and FQNEAQ (reference sequence). This chain's CDR3 is CASSQTRLGMTDTQYF. CDR3 nucleotides: TGTGCCAGCAGCCAAACCCGACTAGGAATGACAGATACGCAGTATTTT.

The chain carries TRBV7-8 and TRBJ2-5, with 9 bases matching TRBD1. After removal of 8 bases from V and 4 bases from J, the junction contained 11 bases not matched to a gene. The CDR3 totals 15 residues. Germline V gene data show CDR1 as SGHVS and CDR2 as FQNEAQ. The DNA for the CDR3 is TGTGCCAGCGGCGGGTACAGGGGGCCGGGAGAGACCCAGTACTTC. The encoded protein is CASGGYRGPGETQYF.

V is TRBV29-1 and J is TRBJ1-3; no clear D gene. Germline CDR1 is SQVTM and CDR2 is ANQGSEA. The CDR3 is made up of 11 amino acids. This CDR3 is CSAISGNTIYF. DNA for the CDR3: TGCAGTGCCATATCTGGAAACACCATATATTTT.

The rearrangement links TRBV7-3 to TRBJ2-1; TRBD2 is a possible D gene (5 bases). With 6 bases removed from V and 6 bases from J, the gap between germline ends came to 18 bases. Germline V gene data show CDR1 as SGHTA and CDR2 as FQGTGA. There are 15 residues in the CDR3. CDR3 coding DNA: TGTGCCAGCAGTTACACTAGGATCCCCCCCAATGAGCAGTTCTTC. It encodes CASSYTRIPPNEQFF.

This clonotype has a handful of counts. The chain carries TRBV20-1 and TRBJ2-1; TRBD2 matches 10 bases. The CDR3 contains 15 residues. Germline V gene data show CDR1 as DFQATT and CDR2 as SNEGSKA (reference sequence). Trimming took 7 bases from V and 6 from J; bases not matched to a gene: 12. The CDR3 reads CSVDGNLAGANEQFF. The DNA of the CDR3 is TGCAGTGTTGACGGGAATCTAGCGGGAGCCAATGAGCAGTTCTTC.

V and J are TRBV29-1 and TRBJ1-4; 12 bases agree with TRBD1. CDR1 is SQVTM and CDR2 is ANQGSEA in the germline V gene. This CDR3 region has 19 residues. The V and J ends lost 6 bases and 0 bases, in that order; junction bases with no gene match: 14. In nucleotides, the CDR3 is TGCAGCGTGCCCCCCCGGGACAGGGGGCGCAATCCAACTAATGAAAAACTGTTTTTT. It is translated as CSVPPRDRGRNPTNEKLFF.

V is TRBV7-6 and J is TRBJ2-3; tentative D call: TRBD2 (6 bases). Germline CDR1 reads SGHVS; CDR2 reads FNYEAQ. Between the trimmed V and J ends, which lost 3 bases and 0 bases, there was a span of 10 bases. The CDR3 is made up of 15 amino acids. The CDR3 is CASSFEAGSTDTQYF. In DNA, the CDR3 is TGTGCCAGCAGCTTCGAGGCGGGGAGCACAGATACGCAGTATTTT.

The V call is TRBV20-1, the J call TRBJ2-3; D gene uncertain. The germline V gene has CDR1 DFQATT and CDR2 SNEGSKA (reference sequence). V was pared by 3 bases and J by 2 bases, with 9 bases between. The CDR3 runs 13 residues. In DNA, the CDR3 is TGCAGTGCTAGTCTTAGATCCACAGATACGCAGTATTTT. Translated, it gives CSASLRSTDTQYF.

The chain joins TRBV7-2 to TRBJ2-5, with TRBD1 as a possible D gene (6 bases). The V gene lost 1 base and the J gene lost 5 bases, with 20 bases spanning the gap. The CDR3 totals 17 residues. Germline V gene lookup returns CDR1 SGHTA and CDR2 FQGNSA. In DNA form, the CDR3 reads TGTGCCAGCAGCTTAGAGGGGGTTATTTCAGGGGTTGAGACCCAGTACTTC. Translating it yields CASSLEGVISGVETQYF.

The chain joins TRBV10-3 to TRBJ2-1; 8 bases match TRBD1. This CDR3 is 15 amino acids long. CDR1 is ENHRY and CDR2 is SYGVKD in the germline V gene. Trimming took 4 bases from V and 3 from J; bases not matched to a gene: 5. The CDR3 bases are TGTGCCATCAGTGCCTCCGGGACAGGCTACAATGAGCAGTTCTTC. The encoded protein is CAISASGTGYNEQFF.

V gene TRBV5-1 combines with J gene TRBJ1-1; D is uncertain. From germline, CDR1 is SGHRS and CDR2 YFSETQ. The CDR3 loop spans 14 amino acids. V lost 3 bases to trimming and J lost 0 bases, with 9 bases between them. DNA for the CDR3: TGCGCCAGCAGCTCGCTGGCAATGAACACTGAAGCTTTCTTT. As protein: CASSSLAMNTEAFF.

The CDR3 DNA is TGTGCCAGTAGTTCCGGGGCGGGCGGGAGATACAATGAGCAGTTCTTC. This gives the protein CASSSGAGGRYNEQFF. The chain links TRBV19 to TRBJ2-1; 7 nucleotides align to TRBD2. V was clipped by 5 bases and J by 4 bases; unmatched bases: 11. This CDR3 contains 16 residues. The germline V gene has CDR1 LNHDA and CDR2 SQIVND (reference sequence).

The J gene is TRBJ2-1, the V gene TRBV2, with 10 positions matching TRBD2. Germline CDR1 is SNHLY and CDR2 is FYNNEI. The CDR3 contains 14 residues. V lost 8 bases, J lost 9 bases, and 10 bases stayed unmatched. CDR3 in DNA: TGTGCCAGCCGTGGCCTAGCGGGAGTGGTTGAGCAGTTCTTC. Translating it yields CASRGLAGVVEQFF.

The rearrangement joins TRBV7-2 to TRBJ1-5; no clear D. Germline CDR1 and CDR2: SGHTA and FQGNSA. The V end lost 1 base, the J end lost 3 bases, and 4 bases lay between the germline ends. The CDR3 spans 13 residues. Here the CDR3 reads CASSLVLNQPQHF. The CDR3 DNA reads as TGTGCCAGCAGCTTAGTCCTCAATCAGCCCCAGCATTTT.

The chain links TRBV14 to TRBJ2-7, with unresolved D. Trimming shortened V by 4 bases and J by 7 bases, and 14 bases separated the two germline ends. The germline V gene encodes CDR1 SGHDN and CDR2 FVKESK. This CDR3 contains 13 residues. CDR3: CASSPNYLTEQYF. In DNA form, the CDR3 reads TGTGCCAGCAGCCCCAACTACCTTACGGAGCAGTACTTC.

This chain uses TRBV20-1 with TRBJ1-1; 7 bases align to TRBD1. The CDR3 covers 15 residues. The trim removed 0 bases at V and 2 bases at J, leaving 6 bases unmatched. The germline V gene encodes CDR1 DFQATT and CDR2 SNEGSKA (reference sequence). The CDR3 loop reads CSARDPGTVNTEAFF. Written as DNA, the CDR3 is TGCAGTGCTAGAGACCCCGGGACAGTAAACACTGAAGCTTTCTTT.

This CDR3 is CASSQDLAPRLETQYF. In DNA, the CDR3 is TGTGCCAGCAGCCAAGATCTAGCCCCAAGGTTGGAGACCCAGTACTTC. The J gene is TRBJ2-5, the V gene TRBV3-1, with D possibly matching TRBD2 (5 bases). Per the germline V gene, CDR1 is LGHDT and CDR2 is YNNKEL (reference sequence). Between the trimmed V and J ends, which lost 0 bases and 5 bases, there was a span of 16 bases. This CDR3 is built from 16 residues.

This clonotype was detected a few times. The chain joins TRBV11-1 to TRBJ1-1; D gene ambiguous. The CDR3 length is 13 residues. Trimming took off 4 bases at V and 3 bases at J, with 9 bases between the two ends. Per the germline V gene, CDR1 is SGHAT and CDR2 is FQDESV (reference sequence). The DNA of the CDR3 is TGTGCCAGCAGCTCGCAGACTTACACTGAAGCTTTCTTT. It encodes CASSSQTYTEAFF.

This clonotype occurred a few times. The chain recombines TRBV29-1 with TRBJ2-3, with a possible D match to TRBD2 (5 bases). Germline V gene data show CDR1 as SQVTM and CDR2 as ANQGSEA. The V and J ends lost 8 bases and 5 bases respectively, with 14 bases between them. The CDR3 covers 12 residues. The CDR3 sequence is CSIWTPGDTQYF. The DNA of the CDR3 is TGCAGCATTTGGACTCCCGGAGATACGCAGTATTTT.